The 17 T cell receptor beta chains given below trace back to one sample, sequenced in a study of Ad26.COV2.S vaccination and SARS-CoV-2 variants. TCRdb's table, derived via immunoSEQ multiplex PCR, lists solely in-frame clones and lacks some. The repertoire holds roughly 100,000 clones, with over 70% as singletons. This specimen consisted of peripheral blood, obtained after recovery from COVID-19. All receptors derive from a human donor who had recovered from COVID-19.

The V and J genes are TRBV30 and TRBJ1-5; D is unclear. The V and J ends lost 5 bases and 7 bases respectively, with 12 bases between them. The CDR3 spans 12 residues. From germline, CDR1 is GTSNPN and CDR2 SVGIG (reference sequence). The CDR3 loop reads CAWGKFQQPQHF. CDR3 coding DNA: TGTGCCTGGGGCAAATTTCAACAGCCCCAGCATTTT. Looking up the rest from reference TRBV30 and TRBJ1-5 gives the full variable domain: SQTIHQWPATLVQPVGSPLSLECTVEGTSNPNLYWYRQAAGRGLQLLFYSVGIGQISSEVPQNLSASRPQDRQFILSSKKLLLSDSGFYLCAWGKFQQPQHFGDGTRLSIL.

The chain uses TRBV7-9 and TRBJ1-5; no firm D call. V lost 5 bases and J 0 bases, leaving 11 bases between the germline ends. The CDR3 is made up of 15 amino acids. The germline gives CDR1 SEHNR, CDR2 FQNEAQ (reference sequence). The CDR3 spells CASSLGSYSNQPQHF. Written as DNA, the CDR3 is TGTGCCAGCAGCCTGGGATCATATAGCAATCAGCCCCAGCATTTT.

This rearrangement joins TRBV21-1 to TRBJ1-5. TRBV21-1 is a known pseudogene. The CDR3 runs to 14 residues. CDR3 coding DNA: TGTGCCAGCAGCAAAGTGAAAGGGCGCCAGCCCCAGCATTTT. This gives the protein CASSKVKGRQPQHF.

The J gene is TRBJ1-6, the V gene TRBV19; 8 bases map to TRBD1. The CDR3 is 14 amino acids. V shed 3 bases and J 9 bases; nucleotides not matched to a gene: 4. Germline CDR1 LNHDA, CDR2 SQIVND (reference sequence). The CDR3 DNA reads TGTGCCAGTAGTATGACAGGGGATGGTTCACCCCTCCACTTT. Its protein product is CASSMTGDGSPLHF.

The chain uses TRBV6-2 or TRBV6-3 and TRBJ1-4, with D unclear. Germline lookup yields CDR1 MNHEY and CDR2 SVGEGT. The CDR3 spans 15 residues. The V gene lost 4 bases and the J gene lost 3 bases, with 12 bases spanning the gap. CDR3 sequence (DNA): TGTGCCAGCAGTTCCGGGCCTAAGGCTAATGAAAAACTGTTTTTT. It encodes CASSSGPKANEKLFF.

The gene calls are TRBV12-3 or TRBV12-4 and TRBJ1-5; the D is unclear. V was clipped by 5 bases and J by 4 bases, with 6 bases between them. This CDR3 is 12 amino acids long. Here the CDR3 reads CASSGENQPQHF. The CDR3 DNA reads as TGTGCCAGCAGTGGAGAGAATCAGCCCCAGCATTTT.

The chain uses TRBV29-1 and TRBJ2-5; D call uncertain. CDR1 SQVTM and CDR2 ANQGSEA come from the germline V gene. V lost 3 bases and J lost 5, with 4 bases in between. The CDR3 contains 10 residues. DNA for the CDR3: TGCAGCGTTGAGGGTGAGACCCAGTACTTC. As protein: CSVEGETQYF.

The J gene is TRBJ1-5, the V gene TRBV7-2; TRBD1 matches at 7 bases. The CDR3 is made up of 15 amino acids. CDR1 is SGHTA and CDR2 is FQGNSA in the germline V gene. Trimming removed 5 bases from V and 9 bases from J; junction bases left unmatched: 13. The CDR3 region is CASSLHRDSGAPQHF. CDR3 coding DNA: TGTGCCAGCAGCCTCCATCGGGACAGTGGGGCGCCCCAGCATTTT.

This clone was picked up one time. The chain carries TRBV3-1 (or the pseudogene TRBV3-2) and TRBJ1-2, with unresolved D. This CDR3 has 14 amino acids. V lost 0 bases and J 6 bases, leaving 11 bases between the germline ends. CDR1 LGHDT and CDR2 YNNKEL come from the germline V gene (reference sequence). The CDR3 DNA is TGTGCCAGCAGCCAAGATCTTAACGGAGATGGCTACACCTTC. This translates into CASSQDLNGDGYTF.

This clone was counted a few times. The chain links TRBV29-1 to TRBJ2-7; TRBD2 is a possible D gene (5 bases). The CDR3 has 13 amino acids. Germline assignment: CDR1 SQVTM and CDR2 ANQGSEA. Trimming stripped 5 bases from V and 3 bases from J, with 14 bases between. CDR3 amino acids: CSVRVGGFYEQYF. The DNA of the CDR3 is TGCAGCGTTCGAGTTGGAGGATTCTACGAGCAGTACTTC.

This chain links TRBV10-2 with TRBJ1-1; D remains unclear. Trimming pared 3 bases from V and 4 bases from J, leaving 6 bases between. Germline V gene lookup returns CDR1 WSHSY and CDR2 SAAADI. CDR3 size: 12 residues. The CDR3 nucleotides are TGCGCCAGCAGTGAAGGCCGCACTGAAGCTTTCTTT. Amino acids: CASSEGRTEAFF.

This chain uses TRBV9 with TRBJ2-7; D perhaps matches TRBD2 (7 bases). The CDR3 has 12 residues. Trimming removed 3 bases at V and 5 bases at J, with 9 bases between. Germline V gene data show CDR1 as SGDLS and CDR2 as YYNGEE. CDR3 coding DNA: TGTGCCAGCAGCGGGGGGGGCCACGAGCAGTACTTC. Its translation: CASSGGGHEQYF.

The chain joins TRBV24-1 to TRBJ1-2; weak D call: TRBD1 (5 bases). V lost 9 bases and J 7 bases, leaving 17 bases between the germline ends. Per the germline V gene, CDR1 is KGHDR and CDR2 is SFDVKD. The CDR3 totals 13 residues. CDR3 in DNA: TGTGCCACCTTGGACGCCCAGGGACGTGGCTACACCTTC. Translating gives CATLDAQGRGYTF.

V and J are TRBV6-2 or TRBV6-3 and TRBJ1-5, with TRBD1 as a possible D gene (5 bases). The V and J ends lost 5 bases and 3 bases respectively, with 17 bases between them. Germline assignment: CDR1 MNHEY and CDR2 SVGEGT. The CDR3 loop spans 16 amino acids. The CDR3 here is CASSPGTGRSNQPQHF. CDR3 DNA sequence: TGTGCCAGCAGTCCGGGAACAGGTCGGTCCAATCAGCCCCAGCATTTT.

This chain joins TRBV18 and TRBJ2-1; D gene uncertain. V lost 2 bases, J lost 9 bases, and 11 bases lay in between. CDR1 is KGHSH and CDR2 is LQKENI in the germline V gene. The CDR3 runs to 13 residues. CDR3 amino acids: CASSPDLPIEQFF. The CDR3 nucleotides read TGTGCCAGCTCACCAGACCTCCCAATTGAGCAGTTCTTC.

The V and J genes are TRBV7-3 and TRBJ2-3, with 9 nucleotides matching TRBD2. CDR1 is SGHTA, CDR2 FQGTGA, per germline. With 1 base clipped from V and 5 bases from J, the junction kept 4 bases outside the gene matches. The CDR3 sequence is 15 residues long. This chain's CDR3 is CASSLSGGAGDTQYF. In DNA form, the CDR3 reads TGTGCCAGCAGCTTAAGCGGGGGGGCTGGAGATACGCAGTATTTT.

The chain employs TRBV4-3 and TRBJ1-3; maybe TRBD1 (5 bases). Germline CDR1 reads LGHNA; CDR2 reads YSLEER. With 1 base removed from V and 2 bases from J, the gap between germline ends came to 18 bases. The CDR3 covers 18 residues. In DNA, the CDR3 is TGCGCCAGCAGCCAAGTTGGGTCGGGGGAAATCCCTGGAAACACCATATATTTT. As protein: CASSQVGSGEIPGNTIYF.